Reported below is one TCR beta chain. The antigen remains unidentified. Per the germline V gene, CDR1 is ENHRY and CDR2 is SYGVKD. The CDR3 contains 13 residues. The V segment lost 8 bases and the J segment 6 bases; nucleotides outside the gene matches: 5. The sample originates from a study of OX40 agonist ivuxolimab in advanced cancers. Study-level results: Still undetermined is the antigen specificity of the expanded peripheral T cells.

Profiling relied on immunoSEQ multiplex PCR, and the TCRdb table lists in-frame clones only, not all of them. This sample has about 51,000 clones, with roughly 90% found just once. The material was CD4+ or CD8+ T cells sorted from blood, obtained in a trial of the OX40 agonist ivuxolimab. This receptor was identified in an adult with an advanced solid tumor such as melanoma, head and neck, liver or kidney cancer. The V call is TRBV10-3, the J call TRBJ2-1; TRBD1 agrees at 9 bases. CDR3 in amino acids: CAIRDREANEQFF. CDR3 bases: TGTGCCATCCGGGACAGGGAGGCCAATGAGCAGTTCTTC.